A selection of T cell receptor beta chains follows, all from one sample in a study of shared clonotypes between healthy human individuals. Produced via immunoSEQ multiplex PCR; TCRdb's table is partial and in-frame only. Found here are around 88,000 clones, almost 70% of them singletons; the top ten hold approximately 50%. Sequenced: memory CD8+ T cells sorted from blood. The receptors shown here come from a man aged 25-45 years in good health. CDR3s include the opening cysteine and the closing phenylalanine or tryptophan. The order of the fields is J gene, D gene, V gene, clone size, CDR3 DNA, CDR3 protein. The D gene is left open where the match is weak. Some rows mark clone size as missing; the rest say once, few, many or name a class of expanded clone.

>TRBJ2-7|NA|TRBV19|once
TGTGCTAGTAAGGATGTAGGGGGGCTCGCCTACGAGCAGTACTTC
CASKDVGGLAYEQYF
>TRBJ2-1|TRBD2|TRBV7-2|few
TGTGCCAGCAGGCTTGCCGGGACTAGCGGGAGAAATGAGCAGTTCTTC
CASRLAGTSGRNEQFF
>TRBJ2-1|TRBD2|TRBV4-3|NA
TGCGCCAGCAGCCCTAGCGGGAGGGCCCCCAATGAGCAGTTCTTC
CASSPSGRAPNEQFF
>TRBJ2-1|TRBD2|TRBV11-2|many
TGTGCCAGCAGTCCACCGGACGCGGGAGCTAATGAGCAGTTCTTC
CASSPPDAGANEQFF
>TRBJ2-3|TRBD2|TRBV7-9|NA
TGTGCCAGCCGACAGGACGGGAGGGGAACAGATACGCAGTATTTT
CASRQDGRGTDTQYF
>TRBJ2-3|NA|TRBV6-4|NA
TGTGCCAGCAGTGACTCGGAGGGGGGGACAGATACGCAGTATTTT
CASSDSEGGTDTQYF
>TRBJ2-7|NA|TRBV21-1|NA
TGTGCCAGCAGGACCGGACGGTCCTCCTACGAGCAGTACTTC
CASRTGRSSYEQYF
>TRBJ2-7|TRBD2|TRBV19|NA
TGTGCCAGTAGTATCCTCCAGACTAGCAGCTCCTACGAGCAGTACTTC
CASSILQTSSSYEQYF
>TRBJ1-1|TRBD1|TRBV19|few
TGTGCCAGTAGTAGTGGGGACAGGGGTCTAACTGAAGCTTTCTTT
CASSSGDRGLTEAFF
>TRBJ2-7|NA|TRBV27|once
TGTGCCAGCAGTTTACAGGGAGCGGTCTCCCACGAGCAGTACTTC
CASSLQGAVSHEQYF
>TRBJ2-2|NA|TRBV28|NA
TGTGCCTGCAGGGGATGGCCCTCAACCGGGGAGCTGTTTTTT
CACRGWPSTGELFF
>TRBJ1-2|NA|TRBV19|NA
TGTGCCAGTAGTATGAGGGGTAACTATGGCTACACCTTC
CASSMRGNYGYTF
>TRBJ1-2|NA|TRBV6-5|NA
TGTGCCAGCAGTGAGAGCTATGGCTACACCTTC
CASSESYGYTF
>TRBJ2-1|TRBD1|TRBV4-1|NA
TGCGCCAGCAGCTTCCGGGACAGGGGGCGAGATGAGCAGTTCTTC
CASSFRDRGRDEQFF
>TRBJ1-5|TRBD1|TRBV6-1|NA
TGTGCCAGCAGTGAAGTTATGGGACAGGGTCATAGCAATCAGCCCCAGCATTTT
CASSEVMGQGHSNQPQHF
>TRBJ2-3|NA|TRBV4-3|NA
TGCGCCAGCAGCATCGCCCCTTCAGGGTCTAGCACAGATACGCAGTATTTT
CASSIAPSGSSTDTQYF
>TRBJ2-7|TRBD2|TRBV7-9|NA
TGTGCCAGCGAAGGGACTAGCGGGAGGACCTCCTACGAGCAGTACTTC
CASEGTSGRTSYEQYF
>TRBJ2-5|NA|TRBV11-2|few
TGTGCCAGCAGCTTAGTAGGGACTTCTGCAGAGACCCAGTACTTC
CASSLVGTSAETQYF
>TRBJ1-5|TRBD1|TRBV28|NA
TGTGCCAGCAGTCCCGGGGGGACAGTCCGTACGATTCAGCCCCAGCATTTT
CASSPGGTVRTIQPQHF
>TRBJ1-5|TRBD1|TRBV28|NA
TGTGCCAGCAGTCGGAGACAGGGTGATCAGCCCCAGCATTTT
CASSRRQGDQPQHF
>TRBJ2-7|NA|TRBV28|NA
TGTGCCAGCACCTCAACCTACGAGCAGTACTTC
CASTSTYEQYF
>TRBJ1-4|TRBD1|TRBV19|few
TGTGCCAGTAGTATAGGTGCCGGGACAGGAGATGAAAAACTGTTTTTT
CASSIGAGTGDEKLFF
>TRBJ2-7|TRBD2|TRBV2|NA
TGTGCCAGCAGTGTTACTAGCGGGACCCTCGAGCAGTACTTC
CASSVTSGTLEQYF
>TRBJ2-4|NA|TRBV19|once
TGTGCCAGTAGTACGGATCCTAATTCTAGGAACATTCAGTACTTC
CASSTDPNSRNIQYF
>TRBJ1-5|NA|TRBV28|NA
TGTGCCAGCAGTTCAGGTACGGGCGGCAATCAGCCCCAGCATTTT
CASSSGTGGNQPQHF
>TRBJ2-7|TRBD1|TRBV9|NA
TGTGCCAGCAGCGTAAGAGGGGGCCACTACGAGCAGTACTTC
CASSVRGGHYEQYF
>TRBJ1-1|NA|TRBV7-7|once
TGTGCCGTCGGACGGGAGAACACTGAAGCTTTCTTT
CAVGRENTEAFF
>TRBJ2-2|NA|TRBV19|NA
TGTGCCAGTAATTGGGGGGCCGGGGAGCTGTTTTTT
CASNWGAGELFF
>TRBJ2-1|NA|TRBV9|NA
TGTGCCAGCAGCGCCTCCGGGGGTTCCTACAATGAGCAGTTCTTC
CASSASGGSYNEQFF
>TRBJ2-1|TRBD2|TRBV28|NA
TGTGCCAGCTCTGGTAGCGGGAGGGCCTGGGGAAATGAGCAGTTCTTC
CASSGSGRAWGNEQFF
>TRBJ2-2|TRBD2|TRBV6-1|few
TGTGCCAGCAGCTTAGCGGGAGGGTCTACCGGGGAGCTGTTTTTT
CASSLAGGSTGELFF
>TRBJ2-1|TRBD2|TRBV9|few
TGTGCCAGCAGCCCTCGCAATAGCGGGAGGGAAGATGAGCAGTTCTTC
CASSPRNSGREDEQFF
>TRBJ2-7|TRBD2|TRBV11-2|NA
TGTGCCAGCAGCCCCGGACTAGCCGGCGAGCAGTACTTC
CASSPGLAGEQYF
>TRBJ2-6|NA|TRBV9|NA
TGTGCCAGCAGCGCAGGGGGTTCCGGGGGTCGCTCTGGGGCCAACGTCCTGACTTTC
CASSAGGSGGRSGANVLTF
>TRBJ2-1|TRBD2|TRBV6-5|NA
TGTGCCAGCAGACTAGCGGCTCTCTCCTACAATGAGCAGTTCTTC
CASRLAALSYNEQFF
>TRBJ2-3|NA|TRBV9|few
TGTGCCAGCAGCCCTCGTAACCTTCCCACAGATACGCAGTATTTT
CASSPRNLPTDTQYF
>TRBJ1-3|NA|TRBV5-1|NA
TGCGCCAGCAGCTTCGACCTAACGGGACTTATGAGCTCTGGAAACACCATATATTTT
CASSFDLTGLMSSGNTIYF
>TRBJ1-2|NA|TRBV28|once
TGTGCCACCAAGGGTTACGACTATGGCTACACCTTC
CATKGYDYGYTF
>TRBJ2-5|NA|TRBV13|NA
TGTGCCAGCAGCATTCCGGGTGAAGAGACCCAGTACTTC
CASSIPGEETQYF
>TRBJ2-3|NA|TRBV5-8|NA
TGTGCCGTTGGCCGGACGGCCAACACAGATACGCAGTATTTT
CAVGRTANTDTQYF
>TRBJ2-7|NA|TRBV2|few
TGTGCCAGCACCGATCCCGGGACGTTGCCCGGGCAGCAGTACTTC
CASTDPGTLPGQQYF
>TRBJ1-5|NA|TRBV19|few
TGTGCCAGTAGTTCTATAACAGGAAAGAATCAGCCCCAGCATTTT
CASSSITGKNQPQHF
>TRBJ2-1|TRBD2|TRBV7-2|NA
TGTGCCAGCAGCGCCGGACTAGCGGGAGCCTACAATGAGCAGTTCTTC
CASSAGLAGAYNEQFF
>TRBJ2-3|TRBD1|TRBV4-1|once
TGCGCCAGCAGCCAAGTACAGGGGGCGCGCACAGATACGCAGTATTTT
CASSQVQGARTDTQYF
>TRBJ2-7|NA|TRBV5-4|NA
TGTGCCAGCAGCTTGGGCCAAGGGGGAGGGGAGCAGTACTTC
CASSLGQGGGEQYF
>TRBJ1-1|NA|TRBV4-2|NA
TGTGCCAGCAGCCCAAGGGACACCATGAACACTGAAGCTTTCTTT
CASSPRDTMNTEAFF
>TRBJ2-3|TRBD2|TRBV7-2|NA
TGTGCCAGCAGCTCCCCTCTAGCGGCCCTTGGGGACACAGATACGCAGTATTTT
CASSSPLAALGDTDTQYF
>TRBJ1-1|NA|TRBV7-9|NA
TGTGCCAGCAGTCAATCAATTGCAGGAGTCTATGAAGCTTTCTTT
CASSQSIAGVYEAFF
>TRBJ2-5|TRBD2|TRBV9|NA
TGTGCCAGCAGCGTAGGATTAGCGGGGATACAAGAGACCCAGTACTTC
CASSVGLAGIQETQYF
>TRBJ2-2|TRBD2|TRBV5-8|once
TGTGCCAGCAGCTCAAGGGCGGGAGGGCCAGCCGGGGAGCTGTTTTTT
CASSSRAGGPAGELFF
>TRBJ2-7|TRBD2|TRBV27|few
TGTGCCAGCAGTTTTGGGACTAGCCCCTACGAGCAGTACTTC
CASSFGTSPYEQYF
>TRBJ1-5|NA|TRBV27|NA
TGTGCCAGCAGTTTCTGGGGGCAGCCCCAGCATTTT
CASSFWGQPQHF
>TRBJ2-1|TRBD2|TRBV7-3|NA
TGTGCCAGCAGCTTAGACGGGAGGGCCCTTGAGCAGTTCTTC
CASSLDGRALEQFF
>TRBJ2-7|NA|TRBV7-8|NA
TGTGCCAGCAGCTTAGGTGGTAGCGCCGGCGGGGAGCAGTACTTC
CASSLGGSAGGEQYF
>TRBJ2-7|NA|TRBV5-4|NA
TGTGCCAGCAGCTTTTCGGGCATGCTACCGCACGAGCAGTACTTC
CASSFSGMLPHEQYF